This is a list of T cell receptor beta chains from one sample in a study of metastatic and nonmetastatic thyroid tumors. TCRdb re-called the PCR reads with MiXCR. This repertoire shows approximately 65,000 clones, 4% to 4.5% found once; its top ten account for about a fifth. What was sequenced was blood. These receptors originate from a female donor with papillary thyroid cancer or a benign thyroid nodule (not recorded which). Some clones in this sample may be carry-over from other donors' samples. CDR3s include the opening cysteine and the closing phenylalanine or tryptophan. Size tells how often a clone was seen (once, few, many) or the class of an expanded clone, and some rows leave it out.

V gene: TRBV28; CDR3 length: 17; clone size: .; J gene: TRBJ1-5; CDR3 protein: CASSLKRSAVSNQPQHF
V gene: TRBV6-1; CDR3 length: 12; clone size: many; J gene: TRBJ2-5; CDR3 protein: CASWRGGETQYF
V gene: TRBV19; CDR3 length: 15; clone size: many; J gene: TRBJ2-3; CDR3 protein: CASSIPSEGRDTQYF
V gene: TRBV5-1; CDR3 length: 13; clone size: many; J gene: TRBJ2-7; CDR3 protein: CASSLGSSYEQYF
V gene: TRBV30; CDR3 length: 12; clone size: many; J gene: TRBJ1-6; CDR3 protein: CAWDRGNSPLHF
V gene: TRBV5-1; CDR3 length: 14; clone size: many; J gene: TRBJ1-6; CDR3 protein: CASSSGQTGSPLHF
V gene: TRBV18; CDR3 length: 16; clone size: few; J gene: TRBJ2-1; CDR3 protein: CASSPRLAGSRNEQFF
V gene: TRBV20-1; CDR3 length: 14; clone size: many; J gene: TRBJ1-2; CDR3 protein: CSAREWGAHDGYTF
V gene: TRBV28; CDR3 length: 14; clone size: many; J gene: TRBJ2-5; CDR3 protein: CASKEGHPQETQYF
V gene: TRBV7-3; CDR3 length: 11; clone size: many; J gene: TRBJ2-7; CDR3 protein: CASSQTSEQYF
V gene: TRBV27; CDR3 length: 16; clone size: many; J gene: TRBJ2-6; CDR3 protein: CASRPGGTSGANVLTF
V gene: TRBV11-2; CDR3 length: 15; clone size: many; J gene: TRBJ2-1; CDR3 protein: CASSRGGRDYNEQFF
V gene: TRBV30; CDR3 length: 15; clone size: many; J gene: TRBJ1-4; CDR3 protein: CAWSFGAGGSEKLFF
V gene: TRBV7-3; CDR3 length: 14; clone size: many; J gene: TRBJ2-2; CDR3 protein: CASSLNRITGELFF
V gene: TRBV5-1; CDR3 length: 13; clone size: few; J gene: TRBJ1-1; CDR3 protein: CASSTLGGTEAFF
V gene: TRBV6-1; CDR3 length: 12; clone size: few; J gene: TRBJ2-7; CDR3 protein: CASRTSDYEQYF
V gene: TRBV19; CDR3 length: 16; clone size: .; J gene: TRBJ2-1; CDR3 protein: CASRPQGSGTYNEQFF
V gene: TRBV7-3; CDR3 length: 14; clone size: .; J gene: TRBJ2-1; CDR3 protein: CAISLIGTYNEQFF
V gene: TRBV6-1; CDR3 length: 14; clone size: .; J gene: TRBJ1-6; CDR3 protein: CASSLGQGGSPLHF
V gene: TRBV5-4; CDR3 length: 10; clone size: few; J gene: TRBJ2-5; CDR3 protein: CASGQGTQYF
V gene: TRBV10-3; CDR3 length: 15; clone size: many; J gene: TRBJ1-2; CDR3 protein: CAISERQAQIYGYTF
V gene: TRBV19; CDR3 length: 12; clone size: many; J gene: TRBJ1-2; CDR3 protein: CASSRGSQAWSF
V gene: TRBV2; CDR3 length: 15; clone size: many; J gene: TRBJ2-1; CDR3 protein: CARKVGGRAGSEQFF
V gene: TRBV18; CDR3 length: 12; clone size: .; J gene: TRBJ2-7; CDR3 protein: CASSPPNYEQYF
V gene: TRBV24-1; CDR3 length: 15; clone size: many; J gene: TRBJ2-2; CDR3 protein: CATSDPAQGTGELFF
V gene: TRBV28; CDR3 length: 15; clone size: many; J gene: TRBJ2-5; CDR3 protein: CASSRRQGIEETQYF
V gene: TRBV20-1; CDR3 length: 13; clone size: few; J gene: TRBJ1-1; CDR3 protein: CSAPTIGYTEAFF
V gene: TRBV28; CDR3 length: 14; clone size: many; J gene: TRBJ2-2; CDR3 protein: CASSILQGTGELFF
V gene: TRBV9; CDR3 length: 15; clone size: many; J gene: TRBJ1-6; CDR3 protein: CASSASAGLNSPLHF
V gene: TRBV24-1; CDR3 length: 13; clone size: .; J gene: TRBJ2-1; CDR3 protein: CATSDYPTSVQFF
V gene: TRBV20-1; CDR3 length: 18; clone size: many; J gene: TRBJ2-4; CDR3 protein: CSARDLLAGGPVKNIQYF
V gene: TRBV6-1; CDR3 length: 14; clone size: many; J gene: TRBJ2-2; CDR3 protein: CASSYGGVTGELVF
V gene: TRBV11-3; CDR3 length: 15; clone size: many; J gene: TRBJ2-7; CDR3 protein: CASSLESGHSYEQYF
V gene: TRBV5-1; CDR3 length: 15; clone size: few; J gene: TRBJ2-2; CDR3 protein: CASSLAGSDTGELFF
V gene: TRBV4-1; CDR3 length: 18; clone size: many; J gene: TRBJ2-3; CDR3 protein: CASSLKIVTSGSADTQYF
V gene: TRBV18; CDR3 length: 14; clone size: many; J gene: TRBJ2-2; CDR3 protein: CASSLRRNTGELFF
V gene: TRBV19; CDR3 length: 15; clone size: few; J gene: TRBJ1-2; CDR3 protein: CASHAPTGPTYGYTF
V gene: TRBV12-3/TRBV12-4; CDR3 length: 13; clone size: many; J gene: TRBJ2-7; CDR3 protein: CASSRDRVYEQYF
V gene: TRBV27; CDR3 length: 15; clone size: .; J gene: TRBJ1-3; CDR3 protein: CAGSQRGSSGNTIYF
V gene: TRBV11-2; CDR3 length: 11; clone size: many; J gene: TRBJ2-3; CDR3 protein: CASSVGDTQYF
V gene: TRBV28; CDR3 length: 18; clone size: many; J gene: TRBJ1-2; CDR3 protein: CASSLAGATGGAVGGYTF
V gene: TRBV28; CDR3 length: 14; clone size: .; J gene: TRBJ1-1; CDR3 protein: CASSLSLGITEAFF
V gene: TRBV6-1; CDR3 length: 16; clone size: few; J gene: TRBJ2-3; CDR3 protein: CASSPSSGRARDTQYF
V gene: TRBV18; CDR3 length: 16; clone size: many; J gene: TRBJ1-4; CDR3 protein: CASSPGTGTANEKLFF
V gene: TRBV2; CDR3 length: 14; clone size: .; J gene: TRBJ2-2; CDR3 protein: CASSGCANTGELFF
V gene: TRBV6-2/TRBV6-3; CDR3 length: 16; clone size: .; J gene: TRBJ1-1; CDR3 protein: CASKSARRTINTEAFF
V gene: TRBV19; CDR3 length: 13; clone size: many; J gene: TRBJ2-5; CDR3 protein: CASKGLGYETQYF
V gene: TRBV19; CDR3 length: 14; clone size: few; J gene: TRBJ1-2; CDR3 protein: CANTATGANYGHTF
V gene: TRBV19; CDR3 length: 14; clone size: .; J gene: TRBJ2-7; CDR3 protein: CASRPGTGVHEQYF
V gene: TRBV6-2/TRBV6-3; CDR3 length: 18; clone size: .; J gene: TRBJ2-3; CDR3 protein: CASSSPLAGGTSTDTQYF
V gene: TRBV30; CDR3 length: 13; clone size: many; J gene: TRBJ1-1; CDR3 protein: CAWRLGLNTEAFF